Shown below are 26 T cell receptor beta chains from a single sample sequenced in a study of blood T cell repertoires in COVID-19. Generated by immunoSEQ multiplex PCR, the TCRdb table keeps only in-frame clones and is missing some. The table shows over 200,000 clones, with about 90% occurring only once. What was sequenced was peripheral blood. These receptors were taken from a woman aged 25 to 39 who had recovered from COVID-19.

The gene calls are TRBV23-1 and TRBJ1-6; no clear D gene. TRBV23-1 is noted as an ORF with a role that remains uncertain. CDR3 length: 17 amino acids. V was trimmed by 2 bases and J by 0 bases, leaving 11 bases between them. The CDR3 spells CASSQPSGSSYNSPLHF. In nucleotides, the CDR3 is TGCGCCAGCAGTCAACCTTCGGGAAGCTCCTATAATTCACCCCTCCACTTT.

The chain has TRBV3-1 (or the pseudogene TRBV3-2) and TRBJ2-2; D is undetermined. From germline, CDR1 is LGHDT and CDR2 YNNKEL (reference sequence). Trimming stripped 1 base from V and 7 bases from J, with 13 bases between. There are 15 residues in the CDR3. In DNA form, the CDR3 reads TGTGCCAGCAGCCAAGCGTCCTGGGCCGACGGGGAGCTGTTTTTT. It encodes CASSQASWADGELFF.

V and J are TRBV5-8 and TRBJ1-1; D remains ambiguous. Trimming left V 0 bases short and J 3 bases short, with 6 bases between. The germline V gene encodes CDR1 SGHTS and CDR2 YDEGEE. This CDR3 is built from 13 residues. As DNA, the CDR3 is TGTGCCAGCAGCTTGGAGCTCCACACTGAAGCTTTCTTT. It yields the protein CASSLELHTEAFF.

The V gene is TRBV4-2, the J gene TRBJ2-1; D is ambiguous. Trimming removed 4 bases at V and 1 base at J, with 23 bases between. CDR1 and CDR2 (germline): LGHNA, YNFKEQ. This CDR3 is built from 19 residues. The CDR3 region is CASSREYGSAELSYNEQFF. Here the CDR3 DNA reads TGTGCCAGCAGCCGAGAGTACGGGTCGGCTGAGTTATCCTACAATGAGCAGTTCTTC.

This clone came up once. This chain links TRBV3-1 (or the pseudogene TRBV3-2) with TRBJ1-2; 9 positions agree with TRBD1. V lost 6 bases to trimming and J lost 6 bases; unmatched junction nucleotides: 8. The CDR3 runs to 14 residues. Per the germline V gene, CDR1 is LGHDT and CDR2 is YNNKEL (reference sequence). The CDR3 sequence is CASSFKDRGNGYTF. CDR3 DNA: TGTGCCAGCAGTTTTAAGGACAGGGGCAATGGCTACACCTTC.

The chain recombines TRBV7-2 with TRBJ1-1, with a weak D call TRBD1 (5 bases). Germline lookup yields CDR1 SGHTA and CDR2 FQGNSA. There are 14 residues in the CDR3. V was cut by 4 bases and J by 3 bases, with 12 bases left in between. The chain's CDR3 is CASSSHGGDTEAFF. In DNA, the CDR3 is TGTGCCAGCAGCTCACACGGAGGGGACACTGAAGCTTTCTTT.

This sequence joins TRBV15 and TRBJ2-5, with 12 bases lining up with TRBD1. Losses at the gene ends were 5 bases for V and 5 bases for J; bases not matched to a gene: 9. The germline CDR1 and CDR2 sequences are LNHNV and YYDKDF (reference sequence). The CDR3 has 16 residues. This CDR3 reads CATSDSGTGGLETQYF. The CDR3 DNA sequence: TGTGCCACCAGCGACTCCGGGACAGGGGGCCTGGAGACCCAGTACTTC.

CDR3: CASSQGTEIEAFF. In DNA form, the CDR3 reads TGCGCCAGCAGCCAAGGGACAGAAATCGAAGCTTTCTTT. V gene TRBV4-1 combines with J gene TRBJ1-1; D possibly corresponds to TRBD1 (6 bases). The CDR3 consists of 13 residues. Germline V gene sequence: CDR1 MGHRA, CDR2 YSYEKL. Trimming removed 1 base at V and 8 bases at J, with 11 bases between.

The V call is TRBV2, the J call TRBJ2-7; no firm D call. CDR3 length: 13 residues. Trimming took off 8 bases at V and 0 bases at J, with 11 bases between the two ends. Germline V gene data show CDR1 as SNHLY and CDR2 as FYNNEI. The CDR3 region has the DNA TGTGCCAGCGGCGCCAGGCTCTCCTACGAGCAGTACTTC. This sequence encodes CASGARLSYEQYF.

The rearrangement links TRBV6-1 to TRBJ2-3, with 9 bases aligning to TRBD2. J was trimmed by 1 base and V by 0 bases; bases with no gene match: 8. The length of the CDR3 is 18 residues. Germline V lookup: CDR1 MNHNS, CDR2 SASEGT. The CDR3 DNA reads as TGTGCCAGCAGTGAAGCTCGCGGGGGGGCAGGTGGCACAGATACGCAGTATTTT. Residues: CASSEARGGAGGTDTQYF.

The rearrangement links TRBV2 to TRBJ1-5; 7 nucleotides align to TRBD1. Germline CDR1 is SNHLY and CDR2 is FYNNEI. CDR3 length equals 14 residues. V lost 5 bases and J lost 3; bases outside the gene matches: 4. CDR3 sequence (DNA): TGTGCCAGCAGTCAGACAGGGCCCAATCAGCCCCAGCATTTT. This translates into CASSQTGPNQPQHF.

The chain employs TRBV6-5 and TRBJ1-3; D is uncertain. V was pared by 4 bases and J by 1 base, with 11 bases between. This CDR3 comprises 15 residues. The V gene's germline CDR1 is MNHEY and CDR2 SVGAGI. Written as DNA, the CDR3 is TGTGCCAGCAGTTCCACCTCAACATCTGGAAACACCATATATTTT. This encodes CASSSTSTSGNTIYF.

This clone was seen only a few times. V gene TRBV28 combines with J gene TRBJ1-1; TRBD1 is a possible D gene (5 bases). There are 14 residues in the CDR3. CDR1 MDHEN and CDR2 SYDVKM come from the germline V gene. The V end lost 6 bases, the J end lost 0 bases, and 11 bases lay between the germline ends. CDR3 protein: CASSEGALNTEAFF. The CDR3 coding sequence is TGTGCCAGCAGCGAAGGGGCTCTGAACACTGAAGCTTTCTTT.

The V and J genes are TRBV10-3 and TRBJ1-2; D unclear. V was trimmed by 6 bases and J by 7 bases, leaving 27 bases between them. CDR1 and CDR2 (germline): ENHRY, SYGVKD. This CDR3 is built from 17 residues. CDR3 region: CAISESPLLQLFGGYTF. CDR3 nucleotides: TGTGCCATCAGCGAATCTCCCCTCTTACAGTTGTTTGGTGGCTACACCTTC.

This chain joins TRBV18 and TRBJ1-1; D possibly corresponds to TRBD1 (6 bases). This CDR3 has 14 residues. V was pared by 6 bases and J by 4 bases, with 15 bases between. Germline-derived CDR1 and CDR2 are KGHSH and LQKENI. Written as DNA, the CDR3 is TGTGCCAGCTCTCCCGGACAGTTAGGCACTGAAGCTTTCTTT. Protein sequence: CASSPGQLGTEAFF.

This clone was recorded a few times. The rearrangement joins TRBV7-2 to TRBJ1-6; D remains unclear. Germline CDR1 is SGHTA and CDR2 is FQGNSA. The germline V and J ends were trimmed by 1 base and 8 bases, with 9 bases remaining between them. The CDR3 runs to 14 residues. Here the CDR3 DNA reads TGTGCCAGCAGCTTAGATACGGGTGATTCACCCCTCCACTTT. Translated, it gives CASSLDTGDSPLHF.

The chain's CDR3 is CAITEASGSTDTQYF. The CDR3 DNA reads TGTGCCATCACGGAGGCTAGCGGGAGCACAGATACGCAGTATTTT. V and J are TRBV10-3 and TRBJ2-3; TRBD2 agrees at 8 bases. CDR3 length: 15 amino acids. V lost 7 bases, J lost 0 bases, and 6 bases stayed unmatched. CDR1 is ENHRY, CDR2 SYGVKD, per germline.

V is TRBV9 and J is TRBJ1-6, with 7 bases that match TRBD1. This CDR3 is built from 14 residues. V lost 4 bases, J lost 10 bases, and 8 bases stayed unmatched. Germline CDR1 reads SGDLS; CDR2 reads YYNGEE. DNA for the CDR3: TGTGCCAGCAGCCTGACAGGGTGGGGGTCACCCCTCCACTTT. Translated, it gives CASSLTGWGSPLHF.

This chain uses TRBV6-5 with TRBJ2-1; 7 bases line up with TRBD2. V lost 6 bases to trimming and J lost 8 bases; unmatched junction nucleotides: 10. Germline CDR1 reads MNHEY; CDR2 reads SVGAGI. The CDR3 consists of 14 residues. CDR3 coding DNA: TGTGCCAGCAGCCTAGGACTAGTACGCGATGAGCAGTTCTTC. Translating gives CASSLGLVRDEQFF.

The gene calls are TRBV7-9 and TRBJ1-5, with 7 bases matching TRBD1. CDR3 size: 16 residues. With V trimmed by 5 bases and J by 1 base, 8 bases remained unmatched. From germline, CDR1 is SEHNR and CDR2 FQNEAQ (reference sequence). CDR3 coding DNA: TGTGCCAGCAGCCCGATGGGACAGTTGAGCAATCAGCCCCAGCATTTT. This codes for CASSPMGQLSNQPQHF. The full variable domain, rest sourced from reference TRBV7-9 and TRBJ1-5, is DTGVSQNPRHKITKRGQNVTFRCDPISEHNRLYWYRQTLGQGPEFLTYFQNEAQLEKSRLLSDRFSAERPKGSFSTLEIQRTEQGDSAMYLCASSPMGQLSNQPQHFGDGTRLSIL.

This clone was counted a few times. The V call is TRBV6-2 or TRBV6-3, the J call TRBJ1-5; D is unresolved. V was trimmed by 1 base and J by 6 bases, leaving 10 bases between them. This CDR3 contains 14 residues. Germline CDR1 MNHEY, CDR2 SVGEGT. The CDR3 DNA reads TGTGCCAGCAGTTACTGGGAGTCGGGTCAGCCCCAGCATTTT. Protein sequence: CASSYWESGQPQHF.

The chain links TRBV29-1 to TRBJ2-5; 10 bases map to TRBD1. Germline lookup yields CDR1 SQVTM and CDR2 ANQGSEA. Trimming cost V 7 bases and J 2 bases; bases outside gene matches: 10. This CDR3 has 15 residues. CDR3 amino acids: CSGRQGANGQETQYF. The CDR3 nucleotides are TGCAGCGGAAGACAGGGGGCAAATGGGCAAGAGACCCAGTACTTC.

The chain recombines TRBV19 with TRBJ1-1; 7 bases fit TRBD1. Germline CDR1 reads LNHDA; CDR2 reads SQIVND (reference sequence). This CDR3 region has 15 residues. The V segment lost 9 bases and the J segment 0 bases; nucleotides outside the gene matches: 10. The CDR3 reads CASREQGTLNTEAFF. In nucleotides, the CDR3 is TGTGCCAGCCGAGAACAGGGGACACTGAACACTGAAGCTTTCTTT.

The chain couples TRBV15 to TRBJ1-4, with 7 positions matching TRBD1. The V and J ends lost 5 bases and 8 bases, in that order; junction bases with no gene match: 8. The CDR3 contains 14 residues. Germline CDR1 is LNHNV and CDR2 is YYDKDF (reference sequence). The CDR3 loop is CATSWTGFGEKLFF. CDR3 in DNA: TGTGCCACCAGCTGGACAGGATTTGGAGAAAAACTGTTTTTT. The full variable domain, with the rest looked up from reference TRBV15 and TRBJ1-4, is DAMVIQNPRYQVTQFGKPVTLSCSQTLNHNVMYWYQQKSSQAPKLLFHYYDKDFNNEADTPDNFQSRRPNTSFCFLDIRSPGLGDTAMYLCATSWTGFGEKLFFGSGTQLSVL.

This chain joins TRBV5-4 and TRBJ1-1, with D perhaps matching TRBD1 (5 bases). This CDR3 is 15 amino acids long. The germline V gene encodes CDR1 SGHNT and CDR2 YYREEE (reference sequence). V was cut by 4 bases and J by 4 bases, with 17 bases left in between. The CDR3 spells CASSPLGARITEAFF. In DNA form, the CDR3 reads TGTGCCAGCAGCCCCCTTGGGGCACGGATCACTGAAGCTTTCTTT.

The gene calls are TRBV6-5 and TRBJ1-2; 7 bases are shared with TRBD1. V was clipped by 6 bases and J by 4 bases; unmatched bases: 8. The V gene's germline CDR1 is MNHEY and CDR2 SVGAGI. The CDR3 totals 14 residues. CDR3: CASREGQSFYGYTF. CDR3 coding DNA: TGTGCCAGCAGGGAGGGACAGAGTTTCTATGGCTACACCTTC.